Each of the 28 T cell receptor beta chains below was sequenced from the same sample in a study of regulatory T cells in long-lasting Graves disease. Time point reported: newly diagnosed GD, antithyroid drugs for less than 3 months. Scientists built the TCR library using RNA that was extracted from PBMCs. For TCR beta, libraries came from iRepertoire HTBI primers and Arm-PCR of CDR3 regions. TCRdb analysed the multiplex PCR reads with MiXCR anew, one entry per CDR3 protein. The data show about 450,000 distinct CDR3 sequences, with roughly 15% seen just once and approximately 12% held by the top ten. These data also featured in a second study, about T cells in Graves' hyperthyroidism and ophthalmopathy.

Sequenced material: peripheral blood mononuclear cells (PBMCs), taken at new diagnosis, from a patient treated with antithyroid drugs. The origin of the receptors is a woman in her thirties with Graves disease.

This clonotype was seen repeatedly, ten times or more. The V and J genes are TRBV5-1 and TRBJ1-5; possibly TRBD1 for D (5 bases). The CDR3 has 11 amino acids. V lost 8 bases, J lost 4 bases, and 7 bases lay in between. Germline V gene data show CDR1 as SGHRS and CDR2 as YFSETQ. The CDR3 sequence is CARGVNQPQHF. For the CDR3, the DNA is TGCGCCAGGGGGGTTAATCAGCCCCAGCATTTT.

This clonotype showed up just a few times. The genes are TRBV29-1 and TRBJ2-5; D could derive from TRBD1 or TRBD2 (6 bases each). The CDR3 is 14 amino acids. Trimming removed 4 bases at V and 1 base at J, with 13 bases between. From germline, CDR1 is SQVTM and CDR2 ANQGSEA. The CDR3 loop reads CSVGGAEIQETQYF. CDR3 coding DNA: TGCAGCGTTGGGGGGGCAGAGATCCAAGAGACCCAGTACTTC.

The sample holds many counts of this clonotype. The J gene is TRBJ2-7, the V gene TRBV5-8; D might be TRBD1 (6 bases). The CDR3 is 15 residues long. Trimming took off 4 bases at V and 6 bases at J, with 20 bases between the two ends. Looked up from germline, CDR1 is SGHTS and CDR2 is YDEGEE. CDR3: CASSQNVGAQGEQYF. CDR3 DNA sequence: TGTGCCAGCAGCCAAAACGTGGGGGCGCAGGGCGAGCAGTACTTC.

The table lists this clonotype with many counts. This chain connects TRBV6-2 or TRBV6-3 to TRBJ1-1; D gene unclear. CDR1 MNHEY and CDR2 SVGEGT come from the germline V gene. The CDR3 extends over 15 amino acids. V was trimmed by 0 bases and J by 0 bases, leaving 8 bases between them. The CDR3 spells CASSYSGQMNTEAFF. The DNA for the CDR3 is TGTGCCAGCAGTTACTCTGGCCAGATGAACACTGAAGCTTTCTTT.

This clonotype has just a few counts. This chain links TRBV19 with TRBJ2-1, with D perhaps assigned TRBD1 or TRBD2 (7 bases each). Germline CDR1 and CDR2: LNHDA and SQIVND (reference sequence). V was trimmed by 7 bases and J by 2 bases, leaving 15 bases between them. CDR3 length: 15 amino acids. CDR3 nucleotides: TGTGCCAGTACCTCCAGGGGGGGCGCCTACAATGAGCAGTTCTTC. This gives the protein CASTSRGGAYNEQFF.

This clonotype was counted ten times or more. This sequence joins TRBV5-6 and TRBJ1-2; D is unclear. CDR3 length equals 12 residues. Trimming stripped 4 bases from V and 7 bases from J, with 11 bases between. Germline CDR1 reads SGHDT; CDR2 reads YYEEEE. The CDR3 region has the DNA TGTGCCAGCAGCCGAGACGAGGCTGGCTACACCTTC. Encoded protein: CASSRDEAGYTF. Full variable domain (missing parts from reference TRBV5-6 and TRBJ1-2): DAGVTQSPTHLIKTRGQQVTLRCSPKSGHDTVSWYQQALGQGPQFIFQYYEEEERQRGNFPDRFSGHQFPNYSSELNVNALLLGDSALYLCASSRDEAGYTFGSGTRLTVV.

Concerning this clonotype itself: Because the CDR3 is missing its conserved closing phenylalanine or tryptophan, this is likely a read error. V gene TRBV9 combines with J gene TRBJ2-1; the D is unclear. V was pared by 0 bases and J by 4 bases, with 11 bases between. The CDR3 spans 15 residues. Germline V gene lookup returns CDR1 SGDLS and CDR2 YYNGEE. The CDR3 bases are TGTGCCAGCAGCGTAGCTACAGTACCGTACAATGAGCAGTTCTCC. Translation: CASSVATVPYNEQFS.

There are many counts of this clonotype. The chain employs TRBV20-1 and TRBJ1-1; 9 bases fit TRBD1. The germline V gene encodes CDR1 DFQATT and CDR2 SNEGSKA (reference sequence). Germline trimming cut 3 bases from V and 6 bases from J; bases unmatched to any gene: 8. This CDR3 is built from 14 residues. This CDR3 is CSARHGQGRAEAFF. The DNA for the CDR3 is TGCAGTGCTAGGCACGGACAGGGGCGCGCTGAAGCTTTCTTT.

This clonotype was found many times. The V and J genes are TRBV13 and TRBJ1-2, with 10 bases identical to TRBD1. Germline CDR1 reads PRHDT; CDR2 reads FYEKMQ (reference sequence). This CDR3 region has 13 residues. The V and J ends lost 3 bases and 6 bases, in that order; junction bases with no gene match: 1. The chain's CDR3 is CASSFGTGDGYTF. Here the CDR3 DNA reads TGTGCCAGCAGCTTTGGGACAGGGGATGGCTACACCTTC.

The V and J genes are TRBV7-9 and TRBJ2-1, with 7 bases that match TRBD1. The CDR3 extends over 17 amino acids. CDR1 is SEHNR, CDR2 FQNEAQ, per germline (reference sequence). V lost 5 bases to trimming and J lost 0 bases; unmatched junction nucleotides: 10. CDR3 sequence (DNA): TGTGCCAGCAGCCCCAAGGAAGGGACAGCCTCCTACAATGAGCAGTTCTTC. Amino acids: CASSPKEGTASYNEQFF.

This clonotype appeared many times. The chain joins TRBV20-1 to TRBJ1-5; 9 bases line up with TRBD1. CDR1 DFQATT and CDR2 SNEGSKA come from the germline V gene (reference sequence). This CDR3 has 16 residues. V gave up 0 bases and J gave up 2 bases; unmatched junction bases: 5. The DNA of the CDR3 is TGCAGTGCTAGAGATAGGGACAGGGTCGGCAATCAGCCCCAGCATTTT. It translates to CSARDRDRVGNQPQHF.

Ten or more counts support this clonotype. The J gene is TRBJ2-1, the V gene TRBV7-9; TRBD2 is a possible D gene (6 bases). Germline V CDR1 and CDR2: SEHNR, FQNEAQ (reference sequence). The CDR3 runs 16 residues. With 5 bases removed from V and 5 bases from J, the gap between germline ends came to 19 bases. The CDR3 DNA is TGTGCCAGCAGCACCCCATTCGGGAGCTTTAACAATGAGCAGTTCTTC. This translates into CASSTPFGSFNNEQFF. Combining the CDR3 with reference TRBV7-9 and TRBJ2-1 gives the whole variable domain DTGVSQNPRHKITKRGQNVTFRCDPISEHNRLYWYRQTLGQGPEFLTYFQNEAQLEKSRLLSDRFSAERPKGSFSTLEIQRTEQGDSAMYLCASSTPFGSFNNEQFFGPGTRLTVL.

This clonotype was recorded many times. This sequence joins TRBV7-3 and TRBJ2-7; 11 nucleotides match TRBD1. CDR1 and CDR2 from the germline V gene are SGHTA and FQGTGA. Germline trimming cut 5 bases from V and 6 bases from J; bases unmatched to any gene: 6. The CDR3 sequence is 14 residues long. DNA for the CDR3: TGTGCCAGCAGCCAGGTGGGACAGGGGGGCGAGCAGTACTTC. It specifies CASSQVGQGGEQYF.

This clonotype has at least ten counts. The chain joins TRBV20-1 to TRBJ2-2, with D tentatively TRBD1 (5 bases). The CDR3 is 13 amino acids. Trimming took off 6 bases at V and 7 bases at J, with 15 bases between the two ends. Germline-derived CDR1 and CDR2 are DFQATT and SNEGSKA (reference sequence). CDR3 loop: CSAPTARGGELFF. The CDR3 nucleotides are TGCAGTGCCCCCACGGCAAGGGGCGGGGAGCTGTTTTTT.

In its sample, this clonotype was seen many times. The chain uses TRBV7-8 and TRBJ2-3; 9 bases line up with TRBD2. V gave up 2 bases and J gave up 3 bases; unmatched junction bases: 12. CDR1 is SGHVS and CDR2 is FQNEAQ in the germline V gene. This CDR3 is built from 18 residues. DNA for the CDR3: TGTGCCAGCAGCTTAATTGGGCGGGAGGGGGTCGGGACAGATACGCAGTATTTT. The encoded protein is CASSLIGREGVGTDTQYF. Variable domain in full (rest from reference TRBV7-8 and TRBJ2-3): GAGVSQSPRYKVAKRGQDVALRCDPISGHVSLFWYQQALGQGPEFLTYFQNEAQLDKSGLPSDRFFAERPEGSVSTLKIQRTQQEDSAVYLCASSLIGREGVGTDTQYFGPGTRLTVL.

This clonotype turned up a few times. The chain carries TRBV7-4 and TRBJ2-7; no reliable D call. The germline V gene has CDR1 SGHVT and CDR2 SQSDAQ. Trimming pared 5 bases from V and 2 bases from J, leaving 25 bases between. The CDR3 is 18 amino acids. CDR3 in DNA: TGTGCCAGCAGCCCCTTACCCGGCTCGAGGTCGGATACCTACGAGCAGTACTTC. Translation: CASSPLPGSRSDTYEQYF.

This clonotype was seen repeatedly, ten times or more. V and J are TRBV20-1 and TRBJ2-3; 12 nucleotides agree with TRBD2. Germline V gene sequence: CDR1 DFQATT, CDR2 SNEGSKA (reference sequence). J lost 3 bases, V lost 3 bases, and 4 bases had no gene match. The CDR3 contains 15 residues. The CDR3 loop reads CSASSTSGRTDTQYF. The CDR3 nucleotides read TGCAGTGCTAGTTCGACTAGCGGGAGAACAGATACGCAGTATTTT.

In its sample, this clonotype was seen many times. The chain uses TRBV5-5 and TRBJ2-7; D call uncertain. Germline lookup yields CDR1 SGHKS and CDR2 YYEKEE (reference sequence). CDR3 length: 16 residues. V was shortened by 0 bases and J by 3 bases, with 16 bases between the two germline ends. Written as DNA, the CDR3 is TGTGCCAGCAGCTTGGCGGTGGGTAGCTTGCACTACGAGCAGTACTTC. Encoded protein: CASSLAVGSLHYEQYF.

This chain joins TRBV19 and TRBJ1-2, with 10 bases identical to TRBD1. With V trimmed by 5 bases and J by 8 bases, 11 bases remained unmatched. CDR1 and CDR2 from the germline V gene are LNHDA and SQIVND (reference sequence). This CDR3 is 15 amino acids long. The CDR3 DNA reads as TGTGCCAGTAGTGCAGACAGGGGGCGTCGAGGAGGCTACACCTTC. It is translated as CASSADRGRRGGYTF.

This clonotype was counted ten times or more. This rearrangement joins TRBV3-1 to TRBJ2-3; 9 bases agree with TRBD1. This CDR3 contains 17 residues. Germline V gene lookup returns CDR1 LGHDT and CDR2 YNNKEL (reference sequence). Losses at the gene ends were 0 bases for V and 2 bases for J; bases not matched to a gene: 6. The CDR3 protein is CASSQDLGTGITDTQYF. For the CDR3, the DNA is TGTGCCAGCAGCCAAGATCTCGGGACAGGGATCACAGATACGCAGTATTTT.

Many counts were recorded for this clonotype. The V call is TRBV28, the J call TRBJ2-2; 10 nucleotides align to TRBD1. There are 18 residues in the CDR3. V shed 7 bases and J 0 bases; nucleotides not matched to a gene: 11. CDR1 is MDHEN and CDR2 is SYDVKM in the germline V gene. The CDR3 region is CASTEGGQGLSNTGELFF. The CDR3 region has the DNA TGTGCCAGCACCGAAGGGGGACAGGGGCTCTCGAACACCGGGGAGCTGTTTTTT.

This chain uses TRBV7-9 with TRBJ2-1; TRBD2 agrees at 7 bases. From germline, CDR1 is SEHNR and CDR2 FQNEAQ (reference sequence). Trimming cost V 2 bases and J 6 bases; bases outside gene matches: 7. The CDR3 is 15 amino acids. The CDR3 loop reads CASSLIGEGPNEQFF. DNA of the CDR3: TGTGCCAGCAGCTTAATAGGGGAGGGCCCCAATGAGCAGTTCTTC. The full variable domain, rest sourced from reference TRBV7-9 and TRBJ2-1, is DTGVSQNPRHKITKRGQNVTFRCDPISEHNRLYWYRQTLGQGPEFLTYFQNEAQLEKSRLLSDRFSAERPKGSFSTLEIQRTEQGDSAMYLCASSLIGEGPNEQFFGPGTRLTVL.

CDR3 bases: TGTGCCAGCAGCTTAAATCCTAGCGGGACGAGCACAGATACGCAGTATTTT. Encoded protein: CASSLNPSGTSTDTQYF. The rearrangement joins TRBV7-2 to TRBJ2-3; TRBD2 aligns across 9 bases. CDR1 is SGHTA, CDR2 FQGNSA, per germline. With 2 bases clipped from V and 0 bases from J, the junction kept 6 bases outside the gene matches. The CDR3 is 17 amino acids.

This clonotype occurred many times. The chain joins TRBV20-1 to TRBJ2-2; D uncertain. The germline V and J ends were trimmed by 0 bases and 6 bases, with 17 bases remaining between them. Germline CDR1 reads DFQATT; CDR2 reads SNEGSKA (reference sequence). CDR3 length: 16 amino acids. For the CDR3, the DNA is TGCAGTGCTAGAGATTTAAGTTCGGCGTTCGCCGGGGAGCTGTTTTTT. Translating it yields CSARDLSSAFAGELFF.

This clonotype has a count of ten or more. The CDR3 nucleotides are TGTGCCAGCAGTTCCGGGACAGGGGGCTTCCACAATCAGCCCCAGCATTTT. The encoded protein is CASSSGTGGFHNQPQHF. The V gene is TRBV6-2 or TRBV6-3, the J gene TRBJ1-5, with 12 bases identical to TRBD1. Per the germline V gene, CDR1 is MNHEY and CDR2 is SVGEGT. The V and J ends lost 4 bases and 3 bases, in that order; junction bases with no gene match: 7. This CDR3 has 17 amino acids.

This clonotype was seen at least ten times. The chain joins TRBV28 to TRBJ1-1, with no clear D. This CDR3 has 11 residues. Germline-derived CDR1 and CDR2 are MDHEN and SYDVKM. Trimming left V 3 bases short and J 3 bases short, with 2 bases between. CDR3 coding DNA: TGTGCCAGCAGTTTTTACACTGAAGCTTTCTTT. Translated: CASSFYTEAFF. The full variable domain, completed using reference TRBV28 and TRBJ1-1, is DVKVTQSSRYLVKRTGEKVFLECVQDMDHENMFWYRQDPGLGLRLIYFSYDVKMKEKGDIPEGYSVSREKKERFSLILESASTNQTSMYLCASSFYTEAFFGQGTRLTVV.

This clonotype was found many times. This chain uses TRBV5-1 with TRBJ1-1; D uncertain. V was clipped by 9 bases and J by 1 base, with 13 bases between them. CDR1 and CDR2 (germline): SGHRS, YFSETQ. This CDR3 contains 13 residues. The chain's CDR3 is CATKRGSNTEAFF. The CDR3 DNA sequence: TGCGCCACAAAACGGGGTTCGAACACTGAAGCTTTCTTT.

This clonotype occurred many times. The V call is TRBV9, the J call TRBJ1-5; a weak D match, TRBD1 (5 bases). The V gene lost 3 bases and the J gene lost 5 bases, with 18 bases spanning the gap. CDR1 is SGDLS, CDR2 YYNGEE, per germline. The CDR3 runs 16 residues. The CDR3 DNA reads TGTGCCAGCAGCGCCTGGGACGGACCTATCGATCAGCCCCAGCATTTT. Protein sequence: CASSAWDGPIDQPQHF. Full variable domain (rest looked up from reference TRBV9 and TRBJ1-5): DSGVTQTPKHLITATGQRVTLRCSPRSGDLSVYWYQQSLDQGLQFLIQYYNGEERAKGNILERFSAQQFPDLHSELNLSSLELGDSALYFCASSAWDGPIDQPQHFGDGTRLSIL.